These 21 T cell receptor beta chains were sequenced from one sample in a study of blood T cells in healthy people across ages. The second PCR ran about 6 to 12 cycles with a sample-barcoded 5' primer and J-beta primers. Each CDR3 protein is one row after TCRdb ran MiXCR on the 5' RACE reads. The sample shows roughly 680,000 distinct CDR3 sequences, 40% to 65% of them seen only once. The material sequenced was blood. The receptors here all came from a woman aged 80 or over in good health.

Details on this clonotype: A read error may be the cause here, since a much bigger clone is one base away. The V call is TRBV9, the J call TRBJ2-1; the D gene is possibly TRBD1 (5 bases). Trimming shortened V by 3 bases and J by 5 bases, and 15 bases separated the two germline ends. There are 15 residues in the CDR3. The V gene's germline CDR1 is SGDLS and CDR2 YYNGEE. The CDR3 here is CASSGGPGHDNEQFF. CDR3 sequence (DNA): TGTGCCAGCAGCGGAGGTCCAGGGCACGACAATGAGCAGTTCTTC.

This clonotype has just a few counts. Possible read error: a much larger clone is one base away. The CDR3, as DNA: TGTGCCAGCAGCTCGTACATCAGCGGACCTCACAATGAGCAGTACTTC. Translating it yields CASSSYISGPHNEQYF. The chain employs TRBV7-2 and TRBJ2-7; weak D call: TRBD2 (5 bases). The CDR3 is 16 residues long. Trimming took off 4 bases at V and 7 bases at J, with 23 bases between the two ends. Germline CDR1 reads SGHTA; CDR2 reads FQGNSA.

The rearrangement uses TRBV6-2 or TRBV6-3 and TRBJ2-1; 8 nucleotides align to TRBD1. The junction had 16 bases not matched to a gene; V was cut back by 5 bases and J by 10 bases. CDR3 length: 16 amino acids. Germline CDR1 is MNHEY and CDR2 is SVGEGT. The CDR3: CASSPNPYGQGGEQFF. CDR3 DNA sequence: TGTGCCAGCAGTCCTAACCCGTATGGACAGGGTGGGGAGCAGTTCTTC.

The rearrangement joins TRBV5-1 to TRBJ2-1, with D hard to call. Germline CDR1 reads SGHRS; CDR2 reads YFSETQ. The CDR3 runs to 11 residues. Trimming stripped 3 bases from V and 10 bases from J, with 8 bases between. The CDR3 nucleotides are TGCGCCAGCAGCTCTGAAGGCGAGCAGTTCTTC. It codes for CASSSEGEQFF.

This clonotype turned up a few times. V and J are TRBV7-6 and TRBJ1-4; D perhaps matches TRBD1 (5 bases). V dropped 1 base and J dropped 3 bases, with 27 bases sitting between them. Per germline, CDR1 SGHVS and CDR2 FNYEAQ. CDR3 size: 21 residues. Here the CDR3 DNA reads TGTGCCAGCAGCTTAGTCGCCTCCCGAATGCCAGGGCCCCGACCTAATGAAAAACTGTTTTTT. The encoded protein is CASSLVASRMPGPRPNEKLFF.

V is TRBV14 and J is TRBJ2-3, with D unclear. The CDR3 extends over 13 amino acids. V was pared by 10 bases and J by 1 base, with 12 bases between. In germline, CDR1 is SGHDN, CDR2 FVKESK. CDR3: CATRGTGTDTQYF. Here the CDR3 DNA reads TGTGCCACCCGCGGTACCGGCACAGATACGCAGTATTTT.

In the case of this clonotype: A junction boundary mismatches the germline segment, possibly from a read error. The rearrangement links TRBV5-1 to TRBJ2-3, with TRBD2 identical over 7 bases. The CDR3 covers 17 residues. Germline V gives CDR1 SGHRS, CDR2 YFSETQ. The CDR3 protein is CASSLSGELADADTRYF. CDR3 bases: TGCGCCAGCAGCTTGTCCGGTGAGCTAGCGGATGCAGATACGCGGTATTTT.

Of note for this clonotype: A much more abundant neighbour one base away suggests this may be a read error. V usage is TRBV10-3 and J usage is TRBJ2-7; a weak D match, TRBD1 (6 bases). Germline loops: CDR1 ENHRY, CDR2 SYGVKD. Trimming left V 4 bases short and J 5 bases short, with 21 bases between. The CDR3 sequence is 16 residues long. The CDR3 DNA sequence: TGTGCCATCAGTGCACGAGCTCAGGGGTCCACCGACGAGCAGTACTTC. Its translation is CAISARAQGSTDEQYF.

A word on this clonotype: This sequence may be a read error, since a much larger clone differs from it by one base. V and J are TRBV20-1 and TRBJ2-7; 7 nucleotides match TRBD2. Germline V gene data show CDR1 as DFQATT and CDR2 as SNEGSKA (reference sequence). The length of the CDR3 is 13 residues. V was clipped by 7 bases and J by 7 bases; unmatched bases: 13. The CDR3 nucleotides read TGCAGTGAGGAGGGGAGGGGTTACAATGAGCAGTACTTC. Translating gives CSEEGRGYNEQYF.

The chain couples TRBV7-6 to TRBJ2-2, with unresolved D. This CDR3 comprises 16 residues. Germline assignment: CDR1 SGHVS and CDR2 FNYEAQ. V gave up 4 bases and J gave up 3 bases, with 15 bases separating them. The CDR3 reads CASSSRSPLDTGELFF. In DNA form, the CDR3 reads TGTGCCAGCAGCTCGCGCAGCCCTCTGGACACCGGGGAGCTGTTTTTT.

This clonotype was counted only a few times. The chain carries TRBV18 and TRBJ2-5; a possible D gene is TRBD1 (5 bases). The germline V gene encodes CDR1 KGHSH and CDR2 LQKENI. CDR3 length: 14 amino acids. V was pared by 2 bases and J by 3 bases, with 10 bases between. In nucleotides, the CDR3 is TGTGCCAGCTCACCAAGGGCAGGGAAAGAGACCCAGTACTTC. The encoded protein is CASSPRAGKETQYF.

This rearrangement joins TRBV29-1 to TRBJ1-1, with unresolved D. This CDR3 is 12 amino acids long. The V gene's germline CDR1 is SQVTM and CDR2 ANQGSEA. Deletions cut 6 bases from V and 6 bases from J, with 14 bases between. CDR3 nucleotides: TGCAGCGTGGGCTTTAGGGAGGCTGAAGCTTTCTTT. It translates to CSVGFREAEAFF.

Concerning this clonotype itself: A read error may be the cause here, since a much bigger clone is one base away. The chain recombines TRBV5-1 with TRBJ2-3, with 8 positions matching TRBD2. CDR3 size: 16 residues. Trimming cost V 0 bases and J 2 bases; bases outside gene matches: 5. Germline loops: CDR1 SGHRS, CDR2 YFSETQ. The CDR3 loop reads CASSLDRGGNTDTQYF. The CDR3 DNA reads as TGCGCCAGCAGCTTGGACCGGGGGGGAAACACAGATACGCAGTATTTT.

This clonotype has ten or more counts. The chain combines TRBV3-1 with TRBJ2-5, with 10 nucleotides matching TRBD1. The CDR3 is 15 amino acids. Germline-derived CDR1 and CDR2 are LGHDT and YNNKEL (reference sequence). J gave up 5 bases and V 4 bases, and 7 bases lay outside the gene matches. CDR3 sequence reads: CASSPRQGATETQYF. CDR3 nucleotide sequence: TGTGCCAGCAGCCCTCGACAGGGGGCTACGGAGACCCAGTACTTC.

This clonotype has ten or more counts. The J gene is TRBJ2-1, the V gene TRBV5-1, with 7 positions matching TRBD1. The trim removed 3 bases at V and 0 bases at J, leaving 3 bases unmatched. CDR1 is SGHRS, CDR2 YFSETQ, per germline. The CDR3 loop spans 15 amino acids. CDR3: CASSSGQSSYNEQFF. Here the CDR3 DNA reads TGCGCCAGCAGCTCGGGACAGAGCTCCTACAATGAGCAGTTCTTC.

This clonotype was observed once. This chain uses TRBV28 with TRBJ2-3, with 10 bases fitting TRBD1. V dropped 5 bases and J dropped 2; count of bases not matched to a gene: 10. The germline V gene encodes CDR1 MDHEN and CDR2 SYDVKM. The CDR3 runs to 17 residues. This chain's CDR3 is CASSRQGAVSLTDTQYF. CDR3 DNA sequence: TGTGCCAGCAGTCGACAGGGGGCCGTATCTCTCACAGATACGCAGTATTTT.

This clonotype showed up many times. The chain is built from TRBV6-6 and TRBJ1-2; D may be TRBD1 (6 bases). The CDR3 runs to 12 residues. Germline V gene data show CDR1 as MNHNY and CDR2 as SVGAGI (reference sequence). V was cut by 5 bases and J by 8 bases, with 12 bases left in between. The CDR3 reads CASSPTGQGYTF. CDR3 sequence (DNA): TGTGCCAGCAGTCCCACAGGGCAGGGCTACACCTTC.

The J gene is TRBJ2-5, the V gene TRBV5-5, with D possibly TRBD2 on 6 matching bases. CDR3 size: 14 residues. Germline lookup yields CDR1 SGHKS and CDR2 YYEKEE (reference sequence). Trimming removed 1 base at V and 2 bases at J, with 9 bases between. CDR3 DNA sequence: TGTGCCAGCAGCTTGAGGACTAAACAAGAGACCCAGTACTTC. Translated, it gives CASSLRTKQETQYF.

This clonotype has ten or more counts. This chain uses TRBV5-5 with TRBJ2-3, with 8 bases identical to TRBD2. Germline values: CDR1 SGHKS, CDR2 YYEKEE (reference sequence). V lost 4 bases, J lost 4 bases, and 5 bases stayed unmatched. The CDR3 length is 14 residues. The CDR3 loop reads CASSNPTSADTQYF. For the CDR3, the DNA is TGTGCCAGCAGCAACCCGACTAGCGCAGATACGCAGTATTTT.

The rearrangement joins TRBV20-1 to TRBJ2-4; TRBD2 matches at 11 bases. The DNA end is more similar to TRBJ2-7, so the J call may be wrong. Germline V CDR1 and CDR2: DFQATT, SNEGSKA (reference sequence). This CDR3 has 13 amino acids. The CDR3 region has the DNA TGCAGTGCTTCACTAGCGGGAGCGTACGAGCAGTACTTC. As protein: CSASLAGAYEQYF.

This rearrangement joins TRBV7-9 to TRBJ1-4; the D is unclear. There are 14 residues in the CDR3. CDR1 is SEHNR, CDR2 FQNEAQ, per germline (reference sequence). V lost 3 bases and J 5 bases, leaving 10 bases between the germline ends. As DNA, the CDR3 is TGTGCCAGCAGCTTGATGGCTGGGAATGAAAAACTGTTTTTT. Translation gives CASSLMAGNEKLFF.